This T cell receptor beta chain was identified in a study of T cells expressing NK-cell markers. Study summary: Repertoire data for TCR beta were derived from sorted T cells (CD3+CD56+NKG2C+, CD3+CD56+NKG2C- and CD3+CD56-NKG2C+). HCMV seropositivity characterized seven of the eight sequenced donors, and seronegativity one. General study findings and limits: Leadership of the CD3+CD56-NKG2C+ fraction also belonged to these clonotypes in a handful of donors. Dominant NKG2C+ clonotypes made up roughly 1.0-7.0% of CD8+ T cells in roughly six donors.

As for this clonotype: Its antigen is not identified.

The CDR3 covers 13 residues. CDR1 MNHEY and CDR2 SMNVEV come from the germline V gene (reference sequence). TCRdb reprocessed the 5' RACE reads and reports one entry per CDR3 protein, with no DNA. The sample holds about 430,000 distinct CDR3 sequences. This chain connects TRBV27 to TRBJ1-4; TCRdb designates TRBD1, a call that cannot be tested without DNA. The sample consisted of blood T cells: a sorted CD56 or NKG2C T cell subset, CD4+ or CD8+ T cells, or bulk PBMC T cells (not recorded which). The sequence came from a woman aged 45 to 65 in good health. CDR3 protein: CASSPQVDSRLFF.